Below, one T cell receptor (beta chain) is given with its context. Trimming removed 5 bases at V and 2 bases at J, with 22 bases between. The CDR3 runs 18 residues. The V gene's germline CDR1 is MDHEN and CDR2 SYDVKM. The sample originates from a study of early T cells in non-severe SARS-CoV-2 infection. Study-wide context: Chains were not paired, and sequencing was done on bulk RNA from unsorted whole blood.

The TCR library protocol attached unique molecular identifiers to the individual cDNA molecules. TCRdb re-derived calls from the 5' RACE reads in MiXCR, one entry per CDR3 protein. The repertoire has 55,000 to 70,000 distinct CDR3 sequences, about 5.6% of them found once; the top ten carry 6.5% to 8.5%. Sequenced: whole blood. The gene calls are TRBV28 and TRBJ1-5; D is perhaps TRBD1 (5 bases). The clonotype was recovered from an adult who was a healthcare worker with PCR-confirmed SARS-CoV-2 infection or an uninfected control (not recorded which). CDR3 amino acids: CASSPTKGLGSGNQPQHF. CDR3 bases: TGTGCCAGCAGTCCTACGAAGGGGCTGGGGTCTGGCAATCAGCCCCAGCATTTT.